Listed here are 13 T cell receptor beta chains from one sample, sequenced in a study of T cell changes during pregnancy in multiple sclerosis. Data came from immunoSEQ multiplex PCR; TCRdb stores just in-frame clones and leaves some out. Among some 80,000 clones listed, roughly 93% were seen once. The sample in question was peripheral blood, obtained in the third trimester of pregnancy. The receptor set was obtained from a female donor with multiple sclerosis, enrolled in a pregnancy study.

The genes are TRBV10-3 and TRBJ1-1, with TRBD1 matching 7 bases. The CDR3 totals 14 residues. V lost 3 bases, J lost 4 bases, and 5 bases stayed unmatched. In germline, CDR1 is ENHRY, CDR2 SYGVKD. The CDR3 DNA follows: TGTGCCATCAGTGATAGAGCAGGGGGCACTGAAGCTTTCTTT. This codes for CAISDRAGGTEAFF.

The chain uses TRBV7-9 and TRBJ1-1, with 8 bases matching TRBD1. V shed 3 bases, J shed 8 bases, and the junction held 8 bases outside the gene matches. Germline V gives CDR1 SEHNR, CDR2 FQNEAQ (reference sequence). The CDR3 contains 14 residues. The CDR3: CASSFQGAAGEAFF. CDR3 DNA sequence: TGTGCCAGCAGCTTTCAGGGGGCTGCGGGGGAAGCTTTCTTT.

The chain uses TRBV9 and TRBJ2-1, with TRBD1 matching 9 bases. CDR1 and CDR2 from the germline V gene are SGDLS and YYNGEE. This CDR3 has 16 residues. V shed 3 bases and J 9 bases; nucleotides not matched to a gene: 13. The CDR3 DNA reads TGTGCCAGCAGCGCCCCGGTGGGGGACAGGGCGGTTGAGCAGTTCTTC. Residues: CASSAPVGDRAVEQFF.

V usage is TRBV9 and J usage is TRBJ2-1; TRBD1 is a possible D gene (5 bases). The CDR3 has 13 amino acids. Germline CDR1 and CDR2: SGDLS and YYNGEE. Trimming cost V 6 bases and J 0 bases, with 7 bases left between them. CDR3 loop: CASNQGSYNEQFF. The CDR3 region has the DNA TGTGCCAGCAATCAGGGCTCCTACAATGAGCAGTTCTTC.

The V call is TRBV9, the J call TRBJ2-1; TRBD2 agrees at 11 bases. The germline V gene has CDR1 SGDLS and CDR2 YYNGEE. The CDR3 is 15 residues long. The J segment lost 2 bases and the V segment lost 3 bases, leaving 1 base of the junction unmatched. CDR3 DNA: TGTGCCAGCAGCGATAGCGGGGGGGCCTACAATGAGCAGTTCTTC. Its protein product is CASSDSGGAYNEQFF.

The rearrangement uses TRBV27 and TRBJ2-2; 8 bases match TRBD2. V shed 0 bases and J 1 base; nucleotides not matched to a gene: 13. Germline CDR1 is MNHEY and CDR2 is SMNVEV (reference sequence). This CDR3 is 20 amino acids long. Written as DNA, the CDR3 is TGTGCCAGCAGTTTATCCACAGGGTTAAGAGGGACTAGGAACACCGGGGAGCTGTTTTTT. Its protein is CASSLSTGLRGTRNTGELFF.

The chain is built from TRBV5-1 and TRBJ2-3; 9 bases line up with TRBD2. V was clipped by 3 bases and J by 5 bases; unmatched bases: 13. The germline gives CDR1 SGHRS, CDR2 YFSETQ. There are 17 residues in the CDR3. The chain's CDR3 is CASSYLGGGAGKDTQYF. For the CDR3, the DNA is TGCGCCAGCAGCTACCTCGGCGGGGGGGCGGGCAAAGATACGCAGTATTTT.

This chain connects TRBV2 to TRBJ1-2, with 9 bases matching TRBD1. V lost 6 bases to trimming and J lost 4 bases; unmatched junction nucleotides: 6. Germline V lookup: CDR1 SNHLY, CDR2 FYNNEI. The CDR3 runs to 14 residues. CDR3 bases: TGTGCCAGCAGGACAGGGGGGTCGCCCTATGGCTACACCTTC. It encodes CASRTGGSPYGYTF.

The rearrangement links TRBV19 to TRBJ1-1, with 10 bases matching TRBD1. The CDR3 sequence is 14 residues long. CDR1 and CDR2 (germline): LNHDA, SQIVND (reference sequence). The junction had 6 bases not matched to a gene; V was cut back by 4 bases and J by 7 bases. The DNA of the CDR3 is TGTGCCAGTAGTACCCGGACAGGGGGGGTTGAAGCTTTCTTT. This gives the protein CASSTRTGGVEAFF. Together with reference TRBV19 and TRBJ1-1, the CDR3 gives the full variable domain: DGGITQSPKYLFRKEGQNVTLSCEQNLNHDAMYWYRQDPGQGLRLIYYSQIVNDFQKGDIAEGYSVSREKKESFPLTVTSAQKNPTAFYLCASSTRTGGVEAFFGQGTRLTVV.

The chain combines TRBV29-1 with TRBJ2-1; D not certain. The V and J ends lost 7 bases and 4 bases respectively, with 17 bases between them. Germline V gene data show CDR1 as SQVTM and CDR2 as ANQGSEA. CDR3 length: 14 amino acids. The CDR3, as DNA: TGCAGCGGTTTCCCCGGGTTCGAGTACAATGAGCAGTTCTTC. Translated, it gives CSGFPGFEYNEQFF.

The V gene is TRBV2, the J gene TRBJ1-6, with D possibly matching TRBD1 (5 bases). Germline V gives CDR1 SNHLY, CDR2 FYNNEI. Trimming pared 6 bases from V and 6 bases from J, leaving 12 bases between. The CDR3 covers 14 residues. CDR3 DNA: TGTGCCAGCAGGAAAGGGGTTTCTAATTCACCCCTCCACTTT. Translating gives CASRKGVSNSPLHF.

The chain uses TRBV6-5 and TRBJ1-2, with D unresolved. Trimming pared 4 bases from V and 5 bases from J, leaving 8 bases between. The germline V gene encodes CDR1 MNHEY and CDR2 SVGAGI. CDR3 length: 12 amino acids. CDR3 sequence (DNA): TGTGCCAGCAGTTTCCTAGGTTATGGCTACACCTTC. Protein: CASSFLGYGYTF.

V and J are TRBV27 and TRBJ1-1; D perhaps matches TRBD1 (6 bases). With 5 bases removed from V and 10 bases from J, the gap between germline ends came to 23 bases. From germline, CDR1 is MNHEY and CDR2 SMNVEV (reference sequence). CDR3 size: 15 residues. The CDR3 region is CASSISLTGRSGAFF. CDR3 coding DNA: TGTGCCAGCAGTATCTCTCTTACAGGGAGATCGGGAGCTTTCTTT.